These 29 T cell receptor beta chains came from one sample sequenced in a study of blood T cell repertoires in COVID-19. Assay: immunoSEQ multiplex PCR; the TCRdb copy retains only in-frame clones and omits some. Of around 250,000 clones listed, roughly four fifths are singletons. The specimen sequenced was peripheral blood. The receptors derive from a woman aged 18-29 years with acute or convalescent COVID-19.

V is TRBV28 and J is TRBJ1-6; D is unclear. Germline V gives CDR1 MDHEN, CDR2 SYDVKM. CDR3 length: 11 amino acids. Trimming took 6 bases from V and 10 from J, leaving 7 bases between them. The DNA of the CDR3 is TGTGCCAGCAGGTCAGGCTCACCCCTCCACTTT. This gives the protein CASRSGSPLHF.

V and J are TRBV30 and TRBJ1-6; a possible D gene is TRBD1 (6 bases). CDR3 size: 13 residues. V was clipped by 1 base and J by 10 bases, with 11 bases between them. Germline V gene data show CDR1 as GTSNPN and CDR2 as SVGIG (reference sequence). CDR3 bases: TGTGCCTGGAGTGGGGGGGGCGGCTCACCCCTCCACTTT. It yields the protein CAWSGGGGSPLHF.

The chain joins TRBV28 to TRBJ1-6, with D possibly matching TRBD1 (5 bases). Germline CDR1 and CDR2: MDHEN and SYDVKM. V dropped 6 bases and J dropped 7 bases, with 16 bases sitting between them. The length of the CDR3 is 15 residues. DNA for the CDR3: TGTGCCAGCAGCCTCGGGGGAACGAGGAATTCACCCCTCCACTTT. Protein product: CASSLGGTRNSPLHF.

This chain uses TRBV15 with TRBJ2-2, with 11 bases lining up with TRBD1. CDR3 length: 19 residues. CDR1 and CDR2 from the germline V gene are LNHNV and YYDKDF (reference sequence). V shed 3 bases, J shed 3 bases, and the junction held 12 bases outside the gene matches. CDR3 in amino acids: CATSSTGQGDDVDTGELFF. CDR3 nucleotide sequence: TGTGCCACCAGCAGTACGGGACAGGGGGATGACGTGGACACCGGGGAGCTGTTTTTT. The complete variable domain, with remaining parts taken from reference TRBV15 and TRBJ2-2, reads DAMVIQNPRYQVTQFGKPVTLSCSQTLNHNVMYWYQQKSSQAPKLLFHYYDKDFNNEADTPDNFQSRRPNTSFCFLDIRSPGLGDTAMYLCATSSTGQGDDVDTGELFFGEGSRLTVL.

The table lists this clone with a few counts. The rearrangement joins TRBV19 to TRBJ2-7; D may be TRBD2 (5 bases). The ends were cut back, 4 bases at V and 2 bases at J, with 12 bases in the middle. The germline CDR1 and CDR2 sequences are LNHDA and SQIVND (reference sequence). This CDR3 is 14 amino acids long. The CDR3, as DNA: TGTGCCAGTAGTACGCGGACTGGAACCTACGAGCAGTACTTC. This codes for CASSTRTGTYEQYF.

CDR3 nucleotides: TGTGCCAGCAGTTACTTTCCCGGAGGACAGGAGGGAGAAGCTTTCTTT. This encodes CASSYFPGGQEGEAFF. The gene calls are TRBV6-6 and TRBJ1-1; TRBD1 aligns across 7 bases. The CDR3 consists of 16 residues. Trimming cost V 1 base and J 8 bases; bases outside gene matches: 13. Germline CDR1 MNHNY, CDR2 SVGAGI (reference sequence).

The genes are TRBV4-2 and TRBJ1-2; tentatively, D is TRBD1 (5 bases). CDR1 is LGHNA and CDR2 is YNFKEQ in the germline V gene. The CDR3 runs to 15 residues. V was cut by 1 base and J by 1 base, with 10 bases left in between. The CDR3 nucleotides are TGTGCCAGCAGCCAAGTGACAGATGATAACTATGGCTACACCTTC. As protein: CASSQVTDDNYGYTF.

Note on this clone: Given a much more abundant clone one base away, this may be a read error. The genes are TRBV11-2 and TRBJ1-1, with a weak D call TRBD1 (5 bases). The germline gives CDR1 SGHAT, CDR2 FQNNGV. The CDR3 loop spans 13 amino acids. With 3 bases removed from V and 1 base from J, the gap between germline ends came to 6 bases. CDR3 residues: CASSFDRNTEAFF. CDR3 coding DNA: TGTGCCAGCAGCTTCGACAGGAACACTGAAGCTTTCTTT.

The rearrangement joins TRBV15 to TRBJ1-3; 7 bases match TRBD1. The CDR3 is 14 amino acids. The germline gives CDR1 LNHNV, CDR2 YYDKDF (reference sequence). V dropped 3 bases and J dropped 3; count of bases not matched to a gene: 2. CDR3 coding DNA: TGTGCCACCAGCAGCCAGGGGGATGGAAACACCATATATTTT. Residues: CATSSQGDGNTIYF.

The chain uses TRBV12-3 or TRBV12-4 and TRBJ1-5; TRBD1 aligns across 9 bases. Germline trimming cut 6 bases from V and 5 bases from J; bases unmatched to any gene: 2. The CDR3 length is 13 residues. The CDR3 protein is CASSRTGDQPQHF. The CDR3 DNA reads TGTGCCAGCAGCCGGACAGGGGATCAGCCCCAGCATTTT.

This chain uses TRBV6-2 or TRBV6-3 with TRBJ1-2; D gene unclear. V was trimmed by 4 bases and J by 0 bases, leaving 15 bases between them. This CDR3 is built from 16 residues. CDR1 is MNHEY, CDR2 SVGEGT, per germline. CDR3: CASSSPADGANYGYTF. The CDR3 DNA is TGTGCCAGCAGTTCACCGGCGGACGGGGCTAACTATGGCTACACCTTC.

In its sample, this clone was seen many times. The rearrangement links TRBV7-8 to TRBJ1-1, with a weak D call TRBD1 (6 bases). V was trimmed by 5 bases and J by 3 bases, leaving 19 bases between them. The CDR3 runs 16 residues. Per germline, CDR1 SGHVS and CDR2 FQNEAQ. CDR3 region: CASSIQSSDSDTEAFF. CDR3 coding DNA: TGTGCCAGCAGCATACAATCTTCGGACAGCGACACTGAAGCTTTCTTT.

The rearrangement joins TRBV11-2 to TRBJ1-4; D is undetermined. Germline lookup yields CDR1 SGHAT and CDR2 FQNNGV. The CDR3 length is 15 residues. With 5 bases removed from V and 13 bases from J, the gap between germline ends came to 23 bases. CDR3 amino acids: CASSPTVIPMKRLFF. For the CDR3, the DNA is TGTGCCAGCAGCCCCACAGTAATTCCAATGAAAAGACTGTTTTTT. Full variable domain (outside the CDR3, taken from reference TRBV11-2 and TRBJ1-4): EAGVAQSPRYKIIEKRQSVAFWCNPISGHATLYWYQQILGQGPKLLIQFQNNGVVDDSQLPKDRFSAERLKGVDSTLKIQPAKLEDSAVYLCASSPTVIPMKRLFFGSGTQLSVL.

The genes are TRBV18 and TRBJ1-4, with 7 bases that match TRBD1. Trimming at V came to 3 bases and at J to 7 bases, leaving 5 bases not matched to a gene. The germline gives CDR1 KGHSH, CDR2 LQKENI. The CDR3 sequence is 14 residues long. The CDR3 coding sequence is TGTGCCAGCTCACCGGGACAGACTCTTGAAAAACTGTTTTTT. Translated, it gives CASSPGQTLEKLFF.

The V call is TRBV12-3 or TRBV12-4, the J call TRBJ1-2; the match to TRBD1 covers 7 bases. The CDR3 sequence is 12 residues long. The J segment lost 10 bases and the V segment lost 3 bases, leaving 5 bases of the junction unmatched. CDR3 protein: CASSLDRRLYTF. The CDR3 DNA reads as TGTGCCAGCAGTTTGGACAGGCGGCTCTACACCTTC.

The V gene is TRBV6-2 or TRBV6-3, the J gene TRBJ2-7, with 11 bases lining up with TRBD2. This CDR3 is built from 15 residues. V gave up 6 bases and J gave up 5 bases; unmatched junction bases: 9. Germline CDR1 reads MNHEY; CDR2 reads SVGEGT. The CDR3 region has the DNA TGTGCCAGCAGCGATCTAGCGGGAGGTGGCGACGAGCAGTACTTC. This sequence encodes CASSDLAGGGDEQYF.

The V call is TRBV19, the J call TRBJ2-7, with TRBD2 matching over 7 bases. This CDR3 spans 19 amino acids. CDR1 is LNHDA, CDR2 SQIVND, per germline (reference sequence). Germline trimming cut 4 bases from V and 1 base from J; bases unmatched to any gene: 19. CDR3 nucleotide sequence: TGTGCCAGTAGTACTAACCCCATTGGGGGAGGGCCCTCGTCCTACGAGCAGTACTTC. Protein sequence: CASSTNPIGGGPSSYEQYF.

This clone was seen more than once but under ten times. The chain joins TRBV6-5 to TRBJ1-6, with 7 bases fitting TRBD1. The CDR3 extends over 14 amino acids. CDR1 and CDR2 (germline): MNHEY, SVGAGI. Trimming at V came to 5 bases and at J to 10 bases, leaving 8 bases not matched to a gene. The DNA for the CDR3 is TGTGCCAGCAGTCCCGGGACAGCAACCTCACCCCTCCACTTT. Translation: CASSPGTATSPLHF.

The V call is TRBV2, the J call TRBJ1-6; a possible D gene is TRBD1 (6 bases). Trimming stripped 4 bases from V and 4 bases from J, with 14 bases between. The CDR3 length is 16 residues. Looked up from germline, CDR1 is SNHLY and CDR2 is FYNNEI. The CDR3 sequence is CASSVVLGQYNSPLHF. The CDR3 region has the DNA TGTGCCAGCAGTGTTGTTTTGGGACAATATAATTCACCCCTCCACTTT.

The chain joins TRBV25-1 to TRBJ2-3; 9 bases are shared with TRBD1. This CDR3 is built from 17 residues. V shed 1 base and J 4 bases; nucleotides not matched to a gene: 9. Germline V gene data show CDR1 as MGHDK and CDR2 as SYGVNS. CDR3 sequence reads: CASSEFGGTGSSDTQYF. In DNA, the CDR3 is TGTGCCAGCAGTGAATTTGGCGGGACAGGGTCATCAGATACGCAGTATTTT. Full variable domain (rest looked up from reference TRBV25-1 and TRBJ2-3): EADIYQTPRYLVIGTGKKITLECSQTMGHDKMYWYQQDPGMELHLIHYSYGVNSTEKGDLSSESTVSRIRTEHFPLTLESARPSHTSQYLCASSEFGGTGSSDTQYFGPGTRLTVL.

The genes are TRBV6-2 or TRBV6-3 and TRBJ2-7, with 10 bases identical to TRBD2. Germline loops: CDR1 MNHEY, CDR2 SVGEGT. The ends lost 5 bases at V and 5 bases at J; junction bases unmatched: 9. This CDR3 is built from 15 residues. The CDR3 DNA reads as TGTGCCAGCAGTACTAAACTTAGCGGGAGGCACGAGCAGTACTTC. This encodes CASSTKLSGRHEQYF.

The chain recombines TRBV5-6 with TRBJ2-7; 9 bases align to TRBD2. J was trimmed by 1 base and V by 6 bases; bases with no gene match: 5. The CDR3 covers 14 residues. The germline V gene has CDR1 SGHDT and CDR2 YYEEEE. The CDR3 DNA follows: TGTGCCAGCACCTTAGCGGGAGAGTCCTACGAGCAGTACTTC. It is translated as CASTLAGESYEQYF.

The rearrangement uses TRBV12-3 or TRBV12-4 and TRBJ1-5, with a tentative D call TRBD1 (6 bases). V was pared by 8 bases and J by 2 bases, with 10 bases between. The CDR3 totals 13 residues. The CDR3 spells CASEQGRNQPQHF. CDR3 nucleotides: TGTGCCAGCGAACAGGGCCGCAATCAGCCCCAGCATTTT.

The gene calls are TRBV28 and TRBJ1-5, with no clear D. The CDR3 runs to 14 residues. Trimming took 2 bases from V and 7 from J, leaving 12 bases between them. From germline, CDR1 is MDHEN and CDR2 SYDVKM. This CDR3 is CASSLELINQPQHF. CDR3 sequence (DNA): TGTGCCAGCAGTTTAGAGCTGATCAACCAGCCCCAGCATTTT.

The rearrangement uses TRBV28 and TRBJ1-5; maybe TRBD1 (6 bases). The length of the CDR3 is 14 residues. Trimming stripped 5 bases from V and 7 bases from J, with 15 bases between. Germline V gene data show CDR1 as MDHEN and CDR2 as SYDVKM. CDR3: CASSRGGYKQPQHF. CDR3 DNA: TGTGCCAGCAGTCGAGGGGGATATAAACAGCCCCAGCATTTT.

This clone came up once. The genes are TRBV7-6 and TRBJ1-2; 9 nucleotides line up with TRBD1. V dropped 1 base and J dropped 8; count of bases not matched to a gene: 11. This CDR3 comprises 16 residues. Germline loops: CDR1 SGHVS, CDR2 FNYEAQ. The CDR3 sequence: CASSLGRGTGNQGYTF. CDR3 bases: TGTGCCAGCAGCTTAGGGAGGGGGACAGGGAATCAGGGCTACACCTTC.

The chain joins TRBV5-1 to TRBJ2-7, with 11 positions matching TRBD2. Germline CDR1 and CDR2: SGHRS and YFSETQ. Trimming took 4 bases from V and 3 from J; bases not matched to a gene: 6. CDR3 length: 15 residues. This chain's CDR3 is CASSPGTSGHYEQYF. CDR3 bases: TGCGCCAGCAGCCCCGGGACTAGCGGACACTACGAGCAGTACTTC. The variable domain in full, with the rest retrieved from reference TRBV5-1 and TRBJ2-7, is KAGVTQTPRYLIKTRGQQVTLSCSPISGHRSVSWYQQTPGQGLQFLFEYFSETQRNKGNFPGRFSGRQFSNSRSEMNVSTLELGDSALYLCASSPGTSGHYEQYFGPGTRLTVT.

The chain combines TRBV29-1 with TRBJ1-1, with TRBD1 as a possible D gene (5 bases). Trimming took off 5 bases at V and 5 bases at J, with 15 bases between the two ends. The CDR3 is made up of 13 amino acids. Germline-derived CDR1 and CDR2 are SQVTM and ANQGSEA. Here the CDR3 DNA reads TGCAGCGTTTCCCAGGGCACAAAGACTGAAGCTTTCTTT. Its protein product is CSVSQGTKTEAFF.

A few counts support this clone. This CDR3 is CAWGGSNSNQPQHF. In DNA, the CDR3 is TGTGCCTGGGGGGGCAGTAATAGCAATCAGCCCCAGCATTTT. This rearrangement joins TRBV30 to TRBJ1-5, with a possible D match to TRBD1 (6 bases). The CDR3 is 14 amino acids. CDR1 and CDR2 from the germline V gene are GTSNPN and SVGIG (reference sequence). The V end lost 5 bases, the J end lost 0 bases, and 11 bases lay between the germline ends.